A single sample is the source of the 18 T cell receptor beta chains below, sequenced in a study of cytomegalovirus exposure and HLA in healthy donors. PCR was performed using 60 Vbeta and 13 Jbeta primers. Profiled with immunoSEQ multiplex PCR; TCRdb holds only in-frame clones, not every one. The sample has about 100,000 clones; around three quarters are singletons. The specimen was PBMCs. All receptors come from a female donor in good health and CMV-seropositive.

CDR3 protein: CASSLLTGGSYEQYF. DNA for the CDR3: TGCGCCAGCAGCTTGTTAACGGGAGGGTCCTACGAGCAGTACTTC. V and J are TRBV5-1 and TRBJ2-7; 8 bases map to TRBD2. V was pared by 1 base and J by 1 base, with 4 bases of the junction left unmatched. CDR3 size: 15 residues. Germline V gives CDR1 SGHRS, CDR2 YFSETQ.

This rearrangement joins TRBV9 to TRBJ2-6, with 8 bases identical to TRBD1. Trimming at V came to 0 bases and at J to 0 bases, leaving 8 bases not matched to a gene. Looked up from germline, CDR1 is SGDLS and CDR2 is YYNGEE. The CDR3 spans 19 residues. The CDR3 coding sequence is TGTGCCAGCAGCGTAGAACGACAGGGGCCGTTCTCTGGGGCCAACGTCCTGACTTTC. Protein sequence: CASSVERQGPFSGANVLTF.

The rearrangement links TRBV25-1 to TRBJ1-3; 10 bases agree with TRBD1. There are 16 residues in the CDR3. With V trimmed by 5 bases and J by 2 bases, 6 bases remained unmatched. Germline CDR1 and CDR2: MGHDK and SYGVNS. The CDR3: CASSQPGTGAGNTIYF. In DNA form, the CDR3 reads TGTGCCAGCAGTCAACCCGGGACAGGGGCTGGAAACACCATATATTTT.

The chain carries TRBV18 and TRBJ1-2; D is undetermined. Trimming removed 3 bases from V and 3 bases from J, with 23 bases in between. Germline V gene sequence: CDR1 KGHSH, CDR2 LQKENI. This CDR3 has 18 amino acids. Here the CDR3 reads CASSPLRGSEGRHYGYTF. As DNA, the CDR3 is TGTGCCAGCTCACCCCTCCGAGGTTCGGAGGGTAGGCACTATGGCTACACCTTC. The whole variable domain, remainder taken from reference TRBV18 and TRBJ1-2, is NAGVMQNPRHLVRRRGQEARLRCSPMKGHSHVYWYRQLPEEGLKFMVYLQKENIIDESGMPKERFSAEFPKEGPSILRIQQVVRGDSAAYFCASSPLRGSEGRHYGYTFGSGTRLTVV.

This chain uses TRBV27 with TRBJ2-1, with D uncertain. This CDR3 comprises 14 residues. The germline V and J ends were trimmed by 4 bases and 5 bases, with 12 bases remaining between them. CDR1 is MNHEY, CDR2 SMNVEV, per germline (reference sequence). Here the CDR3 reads CASSYGWRNNEQFF. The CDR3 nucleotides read TGTGCCAGCAGTTACGGGTGGCGGAACAATGAGCAGTTCTTC.

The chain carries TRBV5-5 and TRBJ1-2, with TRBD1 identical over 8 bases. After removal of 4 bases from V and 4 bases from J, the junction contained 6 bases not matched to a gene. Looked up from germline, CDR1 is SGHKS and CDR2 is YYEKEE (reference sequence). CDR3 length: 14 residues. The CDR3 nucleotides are TGTGCCAGCAGCAAGGGACAGGAGGTCTATGGCTACACCTTC. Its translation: CASSKGQEVYGYTF.

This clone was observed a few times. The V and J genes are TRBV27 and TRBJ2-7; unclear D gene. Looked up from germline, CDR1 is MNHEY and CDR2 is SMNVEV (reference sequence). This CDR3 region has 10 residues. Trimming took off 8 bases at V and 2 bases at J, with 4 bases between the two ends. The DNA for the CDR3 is TGTGCCAGCGGCCCCTACGAGCAGTACTTC. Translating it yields CASGPYEQYF.

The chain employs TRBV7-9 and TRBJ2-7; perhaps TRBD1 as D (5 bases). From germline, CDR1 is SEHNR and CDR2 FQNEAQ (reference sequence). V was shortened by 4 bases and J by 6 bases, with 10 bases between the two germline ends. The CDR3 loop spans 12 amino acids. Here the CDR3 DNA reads TGTGCCAGCAGCTCCCAGGGTTTCGAGCAGTACTTC. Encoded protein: CASSSQGFEQYF.

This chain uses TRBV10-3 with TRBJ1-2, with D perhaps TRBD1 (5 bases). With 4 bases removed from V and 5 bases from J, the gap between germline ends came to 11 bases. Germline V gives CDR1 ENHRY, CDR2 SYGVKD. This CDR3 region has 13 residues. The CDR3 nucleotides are TGTGCCATCAGTGGTTGGGGGGGATATGGCTACACCTTC. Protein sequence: CAISGWGGYGYTF.

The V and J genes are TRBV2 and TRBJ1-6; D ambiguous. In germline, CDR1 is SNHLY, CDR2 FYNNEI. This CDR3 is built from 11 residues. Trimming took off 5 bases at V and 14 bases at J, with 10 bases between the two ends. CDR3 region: CASSPPGTLHF. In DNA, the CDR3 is TGTGCCAGCAGTCCCCCGGGTACCCTCCACTTT. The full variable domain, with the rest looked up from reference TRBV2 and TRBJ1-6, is EPEVTQTPSHQVTQMGQEVILRCVPISNHLYFYWYRQILGQKVEFLVSFYNNEISEKSEIFDDQFSVERPDGSNFTLKIRSTKLEDSAMYFCASSPPGTLHFGNGTRLTVT.

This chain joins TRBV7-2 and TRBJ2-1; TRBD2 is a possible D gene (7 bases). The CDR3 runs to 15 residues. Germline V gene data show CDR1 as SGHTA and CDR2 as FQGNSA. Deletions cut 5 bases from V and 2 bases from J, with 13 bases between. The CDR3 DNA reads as TGTGCCAGCAGCGCCGGGGGGCCTCCCTACAATGAGCAGTTCTTC. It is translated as CASSAGGPPYNEQFF.

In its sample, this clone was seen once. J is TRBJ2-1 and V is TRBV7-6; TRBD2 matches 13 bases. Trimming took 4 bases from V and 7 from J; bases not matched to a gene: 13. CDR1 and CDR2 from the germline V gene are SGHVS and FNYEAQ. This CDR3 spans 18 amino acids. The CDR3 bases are TGTGCCAGCAGCTCACCTACTTCGACTAGCGGGAGGATGAATGAGCAGTTCTTC. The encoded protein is CASSSPTSTSGRMNEQFF.

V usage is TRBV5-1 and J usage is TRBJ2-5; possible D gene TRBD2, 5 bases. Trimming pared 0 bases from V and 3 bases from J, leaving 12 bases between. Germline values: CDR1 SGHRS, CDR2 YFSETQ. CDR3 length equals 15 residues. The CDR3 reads CASSLGVGVEETQYF. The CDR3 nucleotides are TGCGCCAGCAGCTTGGGGGTCGGGGTTGAAGAGACCCAGTACTTC.

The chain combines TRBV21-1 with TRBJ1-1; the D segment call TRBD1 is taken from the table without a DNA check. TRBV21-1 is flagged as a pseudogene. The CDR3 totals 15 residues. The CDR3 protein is CASSSGQGGDTEAFF. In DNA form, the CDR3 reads TGTGCCAGCAGCTCCGGACAGGGTGGGGACACTGAAGCTTTCTTT.

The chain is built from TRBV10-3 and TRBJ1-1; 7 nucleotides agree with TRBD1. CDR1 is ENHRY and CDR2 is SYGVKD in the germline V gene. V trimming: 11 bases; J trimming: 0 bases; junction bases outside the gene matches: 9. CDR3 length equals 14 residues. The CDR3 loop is CASRGTALNTEAFF. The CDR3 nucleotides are TGTGCCTCCAGGGGGACAGCCTTGAACACTGAAGCTTTCTTT.

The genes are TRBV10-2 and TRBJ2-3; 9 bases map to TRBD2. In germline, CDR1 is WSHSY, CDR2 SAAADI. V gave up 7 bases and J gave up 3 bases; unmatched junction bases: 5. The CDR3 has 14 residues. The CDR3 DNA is TGCGCCAGCATTTCTAGCGGGGCAACAGATACGCAGTATTTT. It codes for CASISSGATDTQYF.

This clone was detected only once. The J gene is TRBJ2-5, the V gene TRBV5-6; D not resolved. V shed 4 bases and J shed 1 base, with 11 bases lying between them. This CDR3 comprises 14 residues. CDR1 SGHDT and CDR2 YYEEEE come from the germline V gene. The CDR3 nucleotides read TGTGCCAGCAGCCTGACACCCCGCCAAGAGACCCAGTACTTC. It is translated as CASSLTPRQETQYF.

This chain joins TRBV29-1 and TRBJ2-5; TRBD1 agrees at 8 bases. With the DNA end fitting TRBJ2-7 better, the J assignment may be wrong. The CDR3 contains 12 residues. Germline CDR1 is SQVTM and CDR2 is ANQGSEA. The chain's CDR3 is CSVEGQAYEQYF. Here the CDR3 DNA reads TGCAGCGTTGAGGGACAGGCCTACGAGCAGTACTTC.